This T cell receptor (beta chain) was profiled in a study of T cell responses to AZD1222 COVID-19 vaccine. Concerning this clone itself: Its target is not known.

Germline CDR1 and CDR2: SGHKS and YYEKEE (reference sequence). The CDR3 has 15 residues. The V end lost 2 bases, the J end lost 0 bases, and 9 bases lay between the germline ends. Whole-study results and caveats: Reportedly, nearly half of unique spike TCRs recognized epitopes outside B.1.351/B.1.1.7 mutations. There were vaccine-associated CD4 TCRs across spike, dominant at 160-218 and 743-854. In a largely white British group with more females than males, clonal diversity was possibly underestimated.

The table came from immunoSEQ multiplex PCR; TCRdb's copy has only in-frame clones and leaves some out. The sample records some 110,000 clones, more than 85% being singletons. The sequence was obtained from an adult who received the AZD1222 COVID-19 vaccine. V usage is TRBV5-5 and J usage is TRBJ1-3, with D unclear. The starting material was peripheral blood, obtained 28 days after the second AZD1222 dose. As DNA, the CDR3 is TGTGCCAGCAGCTTTGACGGAAGCTCTGGAAACACCATATATTTT. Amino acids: CASSFDGSSGNTIYF.